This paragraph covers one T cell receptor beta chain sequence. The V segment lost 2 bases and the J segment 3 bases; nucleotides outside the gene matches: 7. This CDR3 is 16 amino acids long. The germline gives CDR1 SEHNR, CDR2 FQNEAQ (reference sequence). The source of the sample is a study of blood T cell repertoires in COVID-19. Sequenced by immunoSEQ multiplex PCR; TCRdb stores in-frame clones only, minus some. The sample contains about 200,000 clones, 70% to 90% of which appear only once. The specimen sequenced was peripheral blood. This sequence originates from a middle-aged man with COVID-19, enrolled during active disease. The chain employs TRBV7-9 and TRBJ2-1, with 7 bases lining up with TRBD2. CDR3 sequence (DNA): TGTGCCAGCAGCTTACCCAGCGGGAAGGGCTACAATGAGCAGTTCTTC. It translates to CASSLPSGKGYNEQFF.